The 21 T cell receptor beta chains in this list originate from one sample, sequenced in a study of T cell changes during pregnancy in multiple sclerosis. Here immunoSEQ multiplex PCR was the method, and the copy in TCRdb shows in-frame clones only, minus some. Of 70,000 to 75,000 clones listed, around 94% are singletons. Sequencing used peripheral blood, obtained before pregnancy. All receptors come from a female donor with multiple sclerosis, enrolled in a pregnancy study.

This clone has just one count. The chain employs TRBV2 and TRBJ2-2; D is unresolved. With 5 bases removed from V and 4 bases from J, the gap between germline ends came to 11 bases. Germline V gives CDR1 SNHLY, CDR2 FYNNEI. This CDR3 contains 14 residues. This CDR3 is CASSPGPSTGELFF. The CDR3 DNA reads TGTGCCAGCAGTCCGGGTCCGAGCACCGGGGAGCTGTTTTTT.

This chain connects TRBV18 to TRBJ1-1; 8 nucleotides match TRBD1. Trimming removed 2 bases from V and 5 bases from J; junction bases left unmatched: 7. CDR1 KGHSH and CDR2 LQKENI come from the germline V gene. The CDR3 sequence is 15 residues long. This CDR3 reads CASSPTGQGWTEAFF. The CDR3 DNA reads TGTGCCAGCTCACCAACCGGACAGGGTTGGACTGAAGCTTTCTTT.

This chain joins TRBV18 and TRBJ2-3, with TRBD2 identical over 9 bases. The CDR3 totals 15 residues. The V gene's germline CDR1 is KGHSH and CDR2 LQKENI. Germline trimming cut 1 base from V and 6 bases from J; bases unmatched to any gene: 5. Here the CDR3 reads CASSPRSGSMDTQYF. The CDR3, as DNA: TGTGCCAGCTCACCACGTAGCGGGAGTATGGATACGCAGTATTTT. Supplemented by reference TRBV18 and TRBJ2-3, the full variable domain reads NAGVMQNPRHLVRRRGQEARLRCSPMKGHSHVYWYRQLPEEGLKFMVYLQKENIIDESGMPKERFSAEFPKEGPSILRIQQVVRGDSAAYFCASSPRSGSMDTQYFGPGTRLTVL.

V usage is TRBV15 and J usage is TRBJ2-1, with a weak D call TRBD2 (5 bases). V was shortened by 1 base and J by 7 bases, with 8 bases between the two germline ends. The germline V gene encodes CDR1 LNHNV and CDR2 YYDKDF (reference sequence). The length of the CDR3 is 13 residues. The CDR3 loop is CATSRAPGNEQFF. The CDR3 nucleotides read TGTGCCACCAGCAGAGCTCCGGGGAATGAGCAGTTCTTC.

Written as DNA, the CDR3 is TGTGCCAGCAGTTCCATAGACATCCCCCCTCTATACGAGCAGTACTTC. Translation: CASSSIDIPPLYEQYF. The chain carries TRBV27 and TRBJ2-7; D ambiguous. Trimming cost V 4 bases and J 4 bases, with 20 bases left between them. Germline values: CDR1 MNHEY, CDR2 SMNVEV (reference sequence). The CDR3 loop spans 16 amino acids.

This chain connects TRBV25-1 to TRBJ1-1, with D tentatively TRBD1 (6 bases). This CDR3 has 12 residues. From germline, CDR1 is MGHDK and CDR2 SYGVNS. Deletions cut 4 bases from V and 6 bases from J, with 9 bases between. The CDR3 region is CASSAGVAEAFF. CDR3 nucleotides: TGTGCCAGCAGTGCAGGGGTCGCTGAAGCTTTCTTT.

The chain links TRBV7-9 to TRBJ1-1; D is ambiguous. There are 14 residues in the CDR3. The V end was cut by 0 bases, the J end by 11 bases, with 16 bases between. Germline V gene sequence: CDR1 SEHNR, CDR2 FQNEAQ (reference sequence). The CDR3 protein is CASSLALNKRDAFF. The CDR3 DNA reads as TGTGCCAGCAGCTTAGCGCTGAACAAGAGGGATGCTTTCTTT.

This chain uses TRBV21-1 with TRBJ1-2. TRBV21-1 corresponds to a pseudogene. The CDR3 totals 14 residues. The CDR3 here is CASSKDETGPPFTF. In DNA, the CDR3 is TGTGCCAGCAGCAAAGACGAGACTGGCCCCCCGTTCACCTTC.

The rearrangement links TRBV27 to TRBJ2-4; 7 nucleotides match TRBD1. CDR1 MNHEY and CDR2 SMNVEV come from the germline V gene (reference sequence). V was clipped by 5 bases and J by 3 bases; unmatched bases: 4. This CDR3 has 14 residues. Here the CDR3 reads CASSKTGFKNIQYF. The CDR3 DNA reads TGTGCCAGCAGTAAGACAGGGTTCAAAAACATTCAGTACTTC.

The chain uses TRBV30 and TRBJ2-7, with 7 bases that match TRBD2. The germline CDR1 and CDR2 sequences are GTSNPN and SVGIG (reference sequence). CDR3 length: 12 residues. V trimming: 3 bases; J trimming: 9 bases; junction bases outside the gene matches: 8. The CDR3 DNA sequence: TGTGCCTGGAGCTGGAGGACGGGAGGGCAGTACTTC. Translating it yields CAWSWRTGGQYF. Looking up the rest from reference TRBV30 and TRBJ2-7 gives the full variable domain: SQTIHQWPATLVQPVGSPLSLECTVEGTSNPNLYWYRQAAGRGLQLLFYSVGIGQISSEVPQNLSASRPQDRQFILSSKKLLLSDSGFYLCAWSWRTGGQYFGPGTRLTVT.

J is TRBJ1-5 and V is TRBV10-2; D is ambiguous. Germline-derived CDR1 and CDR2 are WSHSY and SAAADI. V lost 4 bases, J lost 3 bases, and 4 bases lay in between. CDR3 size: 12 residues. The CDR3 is CASSVANQPQHF. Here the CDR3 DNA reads TGCGCCAGCAGTGTGGCCAATCAGCCCCAGCATTTT.

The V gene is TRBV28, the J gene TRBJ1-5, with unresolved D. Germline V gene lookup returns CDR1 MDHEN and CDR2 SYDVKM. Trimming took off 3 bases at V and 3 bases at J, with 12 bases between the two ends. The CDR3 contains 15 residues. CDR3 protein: CASSFPGEPNQPQHF. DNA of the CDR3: TGTGCCAGCAGTTTTCCCGGGGAGCCCAATCAGCCCCAGCATTTT.

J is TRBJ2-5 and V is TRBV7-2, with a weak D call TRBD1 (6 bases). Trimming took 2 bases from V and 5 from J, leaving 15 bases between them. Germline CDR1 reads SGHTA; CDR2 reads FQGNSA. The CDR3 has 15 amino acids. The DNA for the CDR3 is TGTGCCAGCAGCTTAAGTTCAGGGGTCGAGGAGACCCAGTACTTC. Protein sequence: CASSLSSGVEETQYF.

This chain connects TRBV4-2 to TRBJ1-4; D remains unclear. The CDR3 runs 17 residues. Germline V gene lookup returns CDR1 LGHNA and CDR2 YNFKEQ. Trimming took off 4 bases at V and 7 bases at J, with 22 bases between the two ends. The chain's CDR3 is CASSPTPTWAGGEKLFF. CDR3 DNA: TGTGCCAGCAGCCCGACACCCACCTGGGCGGGCGGTGAAAAACTGTTTTTT.

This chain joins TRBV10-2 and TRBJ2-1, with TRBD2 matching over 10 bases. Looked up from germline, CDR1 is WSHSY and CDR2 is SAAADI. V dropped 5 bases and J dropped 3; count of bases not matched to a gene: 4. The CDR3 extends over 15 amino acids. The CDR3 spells CASSPLAGVYNEQFF. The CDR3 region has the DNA TGCGCCAGCAGTCCGCTAGCGGGAGTCTACAATGAGCAGTTCTTC.

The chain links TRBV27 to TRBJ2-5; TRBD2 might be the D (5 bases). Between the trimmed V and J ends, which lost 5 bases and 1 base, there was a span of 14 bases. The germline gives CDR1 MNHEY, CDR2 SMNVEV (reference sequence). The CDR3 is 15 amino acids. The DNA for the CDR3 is TGTGCCAGCAGTGGTGAACTAGATCCCCAAGAGACCCAGTACTTC. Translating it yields CASSGELDPQETQYF.

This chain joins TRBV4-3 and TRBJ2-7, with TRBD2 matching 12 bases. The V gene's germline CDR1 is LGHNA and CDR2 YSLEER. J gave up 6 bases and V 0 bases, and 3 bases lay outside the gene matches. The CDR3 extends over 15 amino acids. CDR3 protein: CASSQDLAGGGEQYF. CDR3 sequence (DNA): TGCGCCAGCAGCCAAGATCTAGCGGGAGGGGGCGAGCAGTACTTC.

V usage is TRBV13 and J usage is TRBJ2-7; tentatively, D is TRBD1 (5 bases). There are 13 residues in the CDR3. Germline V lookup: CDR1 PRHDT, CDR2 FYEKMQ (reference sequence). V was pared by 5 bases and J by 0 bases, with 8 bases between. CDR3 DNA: TGTGCCAGCAGCGAAGACAGCTCCTACGAGCAGTACTTC. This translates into CASSEDSSYEQYF.

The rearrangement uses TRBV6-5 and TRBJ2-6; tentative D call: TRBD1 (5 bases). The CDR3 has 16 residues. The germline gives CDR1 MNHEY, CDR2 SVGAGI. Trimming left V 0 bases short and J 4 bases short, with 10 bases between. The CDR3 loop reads CASSYSAGQGANVLTF. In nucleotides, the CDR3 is TGTGCCAGCAGTTACTCGGCAGGGCAAGGGGCCAACGTCCTGACTTTC.

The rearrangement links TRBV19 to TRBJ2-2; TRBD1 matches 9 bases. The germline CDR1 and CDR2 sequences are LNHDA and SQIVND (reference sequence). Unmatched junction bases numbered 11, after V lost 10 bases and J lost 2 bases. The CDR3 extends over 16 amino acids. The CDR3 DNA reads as TGTGCCACCAACCTGAAGGGACAGGGCAACACCGGGGAGCTGTTTTTT. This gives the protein CATNLKGQGNTGELFF. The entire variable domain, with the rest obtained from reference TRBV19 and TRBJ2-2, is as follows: DGGITQSPKYLFRKEGQNVTLSCEQNLNHDAMYWYRQDPGQGLRLIYYSQIVNDFQKGDIAEGYSVSREKKESFPLTVTSAQKNPTAFYLCATNLKGQGNTGELFFGEGSRLTVL.

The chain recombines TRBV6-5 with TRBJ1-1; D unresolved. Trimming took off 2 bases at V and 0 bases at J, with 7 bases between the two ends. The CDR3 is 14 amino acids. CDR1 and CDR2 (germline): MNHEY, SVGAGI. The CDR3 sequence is CASSYSAMNTEAFF. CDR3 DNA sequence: TGTGCCAGCAGTTACAGCGCGATGAACACTGAAGCTTTCTTT.